This TCR beta chain was recovered during a study of cytomegalovirus exposure and HLA in healthy donors. Study as a whole: A prior study identified 100 million to 130 million unique TCR beta sequences from about 179 million T cells.

At sampling all donors were nominally healthy, likely with unrecorded immune exposures. PCR involved 60 Vbeta and 13 Jbeta primers. Clones were read by immunoSEQ multiplex PCR, and TCRdb kept only the in-frame ones, dropping some. The sample lists about 170,000 clones, 75% to 90% occurring once. The CDR3 length is 14 residues. Germline values: CDR1 GTSNPN, CDR2 SVGIG (reference sequence). V gave up 4 bases and J gave up 5 bases; unmatched junction bases: 10. Points from the study as a whole: A likely sequencing artifact accounted for one observed cluster of highly shared sequence variants. Several of the most significant clusters were apparently associated with common viral pathogens in a later analysis.

Regarding this clone: The antigen remains undetermined.

The source is a woman in her fifties or sixties in good health and CMV-seropositive. The V call is TRBV30, the J call TRBJ1-1; 7 nucleotides agree with TRBD1. Input material: PBMCs. CDR3 nucleotides: TGTGCCTGGAAGTTCGAGGGGGCTCGGACTGAAGCTTTCTTT. This sequence encodes CAWKFEGARTEAFF.